The 12 T cell receptor beta chains below all came from one sample that was sequenced in a study of regulatory T cells in long-lasting Graves disease. For TCR beta, libraries came from iRepertoire HTBI primers and Arm-PCR of CDR3 regions. TCRdb called the multiplex PCR reads again in MiXCR, with one record for every CDR3 protein. The sample has over 500,000 distinct CDR3 sequences; about 15% are singletons. The time point here: newly diagnosed GD, antithyroid drugs for less than 3 months. With RNA extracted from PBMCs as input, the TCR library was made. A further study also used this sample, focusing on T cells in Graves' hyperthyroidism and ophthalmopathy.

The specimen comprised peripheral blood mononuclear cells (PBMCs), sampled at new diagnosis, from a patient treated with antithyroid drugs. The receptors shown here come from a woman aged 25 to 39 with Graves disease.

This clonotype showed up just a few times. The chain is built from TRBV19 and TRBJ1-6; D gene unclear. The germline V gene encodes CDR1 LNHDA and CDR2 SQIVND (reference sequence). Deletions cut 4 bases from V and 7 bases from J, with 14 bases between. This CDR3 is built from 15 residues. CDR3 residues: CASSRRTDGNSPLHF. CDR3 in DNA: TGTGCCAGTAGTAGAAGGACGGATGGGAATTCACCCCTCCACTTT.

The chain is built from TRBV19 and TRBJ1-5; D not resolved. The germline gives CDR1 LNHDA, CDR2 SQIVND (reference sequence). The CDR3 length is 16 residues. V was shortened by 4 bases and J by 5 bases, with 18 bases between the two germline ends. CDR3 in DNA: TGTGCCAGTAGTAATTTGGAGGCCTCGGGGTATCAGCCCCAGCATTTT. As protein: CASSNLEASGYQPQHF.

The rearrangement links TRBV9 to TRBJ2-1, with D unresolved. Germline values: CDR1 SGDLS, CDR2 YYNGEE. The CDR3 has 12 amino acids. Trimming cost V 0 bases and J 8 bases, with 6 bases left between them. CDR3 protein: CASSVAPDEQFF. The CDR3 DNA sequence: TGTGCCAGCAGCGTAGCCCCCGATGAGCAGTTCTTC.

The rearrangement joins TRBV20-1 to TRBJ1-2, with D maybe TRBD1 (5 bases). Germline V gene data show CDR1 as DFQATT and CDR2 as SNEGSKA (reference sequence). V was trimmed by 5 bases and J by 9 bases, leaving 10 bases between them. There are 10 residues in the CDR3. The CDR3: CSAEQVRYTF. The CDR3 nucleotides read TGCAGTGCTGAACAGGTTCGCTACACCTTC.

This clonotype was observed a handful of times. The CDR3 protein is CASSLTQGGEKLFF. In DNA, the CDR3 is TGTGCCAGCAGCTTAACCCAGGGAGGTGAAAAACTGTTTTTT. The gene calls are TRBV7-9 and TRBJ1-4; tentatively, D is TRBD1 (5 bases). The germline gives CDR1 SEHNR, CDR2 FQNEAQ (reference sequence). Trimming pared 2 bases from V and 7 bases from J, leaving 11 bases between. CDR3 length equals 14 residues.

V usage is TRBV5-8 and J usage is TRBJ2-3; D is possibly TRBD2 (6 bases). V lost 10 bases and J 3 bases, leaving 24 bases between the germline ends. The CDR3 consists of 16 residues. Germline CDR1 reads SGHTS; CDR2 reads YDEGEE. The CDR3 protein is CALKEVVGRGTDTQYF. As DNA, the CDR3 is TGTGCCTTAAAAGAGGTTGTGGGCCGGGGGACAGATACGCAGTATTTT. Complete variable domain (other parts from reference TRBV5-8 and TRBJ2-3): EAGVTQSPTHLIKTRGQQATLRCSPISGHTSVYWYQQALGLGLQFLLWYDEGEERNRGNFPPRFSGRQFPNYSSELNVNALELEDSALYLCALKEVVGRGTDTQYFGPGTRLTVL.

This clonotype was seen more than once but under ten times. V and J are TRBV30 and TRBJ2-3; weak D call: TRBD2 (6 bases). V lost 4 bases to trimming and J lost 5 bases, with 16 bases between them. The length of the CDR3 is 14 residues. Germline CDR1 reads GTSNPN; CDR2 reads SVGIG (reference sequence). CDR3: CAWMGGLRGDTQYF. CDR3 nucleotides: TGTGCCTGGATGGGGGGACTCCGCGGAGATACGCAGTATTTT. Variable domain in full (rest from reference TRBV30 and TRBJ2-3): SQTIHQWPATLVQPVGSPLSLECTVEGTSNPNLYWYRQAAGRGLQLLFYSVGIGQISSEVPQNLSASRPQDRQFILSSKKLLLSDSGFYLCAWMGGLRGDTQYFGPGTRLTVL.

The V and J genes are TRBV6-1 and TRBJ1-2, with D uncertain. This CDR3 has 15 amino acids. Germline CDR1 MNHNS, CDR2 SASEGT. V shed 3 bases and J shed 3 bases, with 14 bases lying between them. The CDR3 is CASSDSWVGYYGYTF. Written as DNA, the CDR3 is TGTGCCAGCAGTGACTCCTGGGTGGGGTACTATGGCTACACCTTC.

This clonotype appeared many times. In nucleotides, the CDR3 is TGTGCCAGCAAGGGAGGGGGAGAGACCCAGTACTTC. Its translation: CASKGGGETQYF. The chain combines TRBV12-3 or TRBV12-4 with TRBJ2-5, with D maybe TRBD2 (7 bases). The germline V and J ends were trimmed by 7 bases and 4 bases, with 10 bases remaining between them. The CDR3 sequence is 12 residues long.

In its sample, this clonotype was seen many times. J is TRBJ1-4 and V is TRBV20-1; D not certain. The CDR3 totals 16 residues. Trimming removed 0 bases from V and 4 bases from J, with 15 bases in between. The germline V gene encodes CDR1 DFQATT and CDR2 SNEGSKA (reference sequence). The CDR3 loop is CSARDLYLGLNEKLFF. The DNA for the CDR3 is TGCAGTGCTAGAGATCTATACTTGGGTCTTAATGAAAAACTGTTTTTT.

This clonotype came up many times. The chain is built from TRBV28 and TRBJ2-6; D is perhaps TRBD1 (5 bases). The V gene lost 4 bases and the J gene lost 0 bases, with 13 bases spanning the gap. This CDR3 spans 17 amino acids. Germline V gene data show CDR1 as MDHEN and CDR2 as SYDVKM. The DNA of the CDR3 is TGTGCCAGCAGTTCCCAGGGTGCAGACTCTGGGGCCAACGTCCTGACTTTC. Protein product: CASSSQGADSGANVLTF.

This clonotype came up many times. The chain carries TRBV10-3 and TRBJ2-3, with D possibly TRBD2 on 5 matching bases. V dropped 6 bases and J dropped 2 bases, with 21 bases sitting between them. The CDR3 runs 17 residues. Per the germline V gene, CDR1 is ENHRY and CDR2 is SYGVKD. CDR3 in amino acids: CAIRGIASGESTDTQYF. The CDR3 nucleotides read TGTGCCATCAGGGGGATAGCCAGCGGCGAATCCACAGATACGCAGTATTTT.